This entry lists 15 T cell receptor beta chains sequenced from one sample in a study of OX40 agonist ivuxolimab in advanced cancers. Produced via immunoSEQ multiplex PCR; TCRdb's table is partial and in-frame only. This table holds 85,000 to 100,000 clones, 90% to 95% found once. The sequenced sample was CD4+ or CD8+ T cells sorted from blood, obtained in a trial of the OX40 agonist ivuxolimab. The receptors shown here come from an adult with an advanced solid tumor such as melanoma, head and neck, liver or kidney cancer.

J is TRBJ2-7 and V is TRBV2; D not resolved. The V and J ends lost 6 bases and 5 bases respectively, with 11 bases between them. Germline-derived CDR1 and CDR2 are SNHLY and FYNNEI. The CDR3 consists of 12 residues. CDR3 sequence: CASRGSKDEQYF. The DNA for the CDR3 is TGTGCCAGCAGGGGTAGTAAAGACGAGCAGTACTTC.

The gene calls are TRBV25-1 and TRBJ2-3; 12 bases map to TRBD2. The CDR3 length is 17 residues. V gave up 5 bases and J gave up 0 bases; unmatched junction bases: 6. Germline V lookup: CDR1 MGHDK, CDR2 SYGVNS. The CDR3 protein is CASSTPSGGASTDTQYF. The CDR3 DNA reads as TGTGCCAGCAGTACTCCTAGCGGGGGGGCTAGCACAGATACGCAGTATTTT.

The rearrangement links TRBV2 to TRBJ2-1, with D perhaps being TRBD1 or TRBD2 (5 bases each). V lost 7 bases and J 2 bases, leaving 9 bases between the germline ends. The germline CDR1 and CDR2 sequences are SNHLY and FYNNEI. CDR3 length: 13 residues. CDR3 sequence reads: CASKGTPYNEQFF. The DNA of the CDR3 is TGTGCCAGCAAGGGGACCCCCTACAATGAGCAGTTCTTC.

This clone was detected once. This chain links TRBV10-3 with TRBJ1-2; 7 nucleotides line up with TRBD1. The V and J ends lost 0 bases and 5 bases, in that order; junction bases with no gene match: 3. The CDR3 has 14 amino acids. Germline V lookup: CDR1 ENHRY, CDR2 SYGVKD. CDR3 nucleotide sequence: TGTGCCATCAGTGAGTCACAGGGGAGGTATGGCTACACCTTC. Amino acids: CAISESQGRYGYTF.

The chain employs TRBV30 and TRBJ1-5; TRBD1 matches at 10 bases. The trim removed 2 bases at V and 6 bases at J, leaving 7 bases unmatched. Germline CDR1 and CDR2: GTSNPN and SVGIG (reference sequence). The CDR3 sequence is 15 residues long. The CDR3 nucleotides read TGTGCCTGGAGTCCATCGGGACAGGGGATTCAGCCCCAGCATTTT. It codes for CAWSPSGQGIQPQHF.

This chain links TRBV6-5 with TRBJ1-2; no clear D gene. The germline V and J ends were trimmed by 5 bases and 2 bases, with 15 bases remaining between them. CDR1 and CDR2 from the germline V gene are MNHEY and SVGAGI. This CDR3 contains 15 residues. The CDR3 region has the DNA TGTGCCAGCAGTGCAAGGTCGCTAACGAACTATGGCTACACCTTC. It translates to CASSARSLTNYGYTF.

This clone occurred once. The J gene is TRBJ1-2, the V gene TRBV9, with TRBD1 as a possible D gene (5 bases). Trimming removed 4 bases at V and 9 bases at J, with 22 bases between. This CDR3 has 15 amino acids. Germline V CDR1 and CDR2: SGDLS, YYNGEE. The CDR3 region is CASSPHIRDLSSYTF. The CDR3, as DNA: TGTGCCAGCAGCCCTCATATCAGGGATTTATCAAGCTACACCTTC.

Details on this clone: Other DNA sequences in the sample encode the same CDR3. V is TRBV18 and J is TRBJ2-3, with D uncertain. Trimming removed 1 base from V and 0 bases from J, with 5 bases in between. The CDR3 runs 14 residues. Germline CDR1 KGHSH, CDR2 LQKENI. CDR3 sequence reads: CASSPLDSTDTQYF. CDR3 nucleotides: TGTGCCAGCTCACCACTCGATAGCACAGATACGCAGTATTTT.

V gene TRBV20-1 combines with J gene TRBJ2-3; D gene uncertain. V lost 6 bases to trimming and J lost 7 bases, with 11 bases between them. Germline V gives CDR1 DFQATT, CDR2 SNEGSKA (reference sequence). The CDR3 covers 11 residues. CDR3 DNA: TGCAGTGCCAGCACTCGGAATACGCAGTATTTT. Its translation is CSASTRNTQYF.

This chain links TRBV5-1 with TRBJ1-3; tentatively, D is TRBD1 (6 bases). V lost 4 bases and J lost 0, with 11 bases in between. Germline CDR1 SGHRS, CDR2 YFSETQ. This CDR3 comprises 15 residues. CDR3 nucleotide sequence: TGCGCCAGCAGCATAGCAGGGGTCTCTGGAAACACCATATATTTT. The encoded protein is CASSIAGVSGNTIYF.

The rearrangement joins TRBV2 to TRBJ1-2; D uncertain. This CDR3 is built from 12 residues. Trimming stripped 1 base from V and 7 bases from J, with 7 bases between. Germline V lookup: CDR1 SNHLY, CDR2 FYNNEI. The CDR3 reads CASSEVQLGYTF. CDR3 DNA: TGTGCCAGCAGTGAAGTACAGCTTGGCTACACCTTC. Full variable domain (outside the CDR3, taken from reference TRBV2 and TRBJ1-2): EPEVTQTPSHQVTQMGQEVILRCVPISNHLYFYWYRQILGQKVEFLVSFYNNEISEKSEIFDDQFSVERPDGSNFTLKIRSTKLEDSAMYFCASSEVQLGYTFGSGTRLTVV.

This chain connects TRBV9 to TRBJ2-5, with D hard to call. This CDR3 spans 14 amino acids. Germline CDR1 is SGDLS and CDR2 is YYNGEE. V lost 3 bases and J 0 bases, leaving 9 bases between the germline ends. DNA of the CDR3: TGTGCCAGCAGCGAGGGTGGGTACCAAGAGACCCAGTACTTC. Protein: CASSEGGYQETQYF.

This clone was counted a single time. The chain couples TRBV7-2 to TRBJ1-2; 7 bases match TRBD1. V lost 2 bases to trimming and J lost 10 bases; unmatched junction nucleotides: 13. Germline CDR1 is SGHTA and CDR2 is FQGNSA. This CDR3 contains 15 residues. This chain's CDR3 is CASSLFVGGVSHYTF. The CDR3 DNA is TGTGCCAGCAGCTTATTTGTAGGGGGCGTCTCCCACTACACCTTC.

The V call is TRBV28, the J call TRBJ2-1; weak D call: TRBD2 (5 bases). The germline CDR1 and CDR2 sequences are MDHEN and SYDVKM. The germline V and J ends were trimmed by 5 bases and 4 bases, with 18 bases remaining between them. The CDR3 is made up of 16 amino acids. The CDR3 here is CASSPSEVAGYNEQFF. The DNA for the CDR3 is TGTGCCAGCAGTCCTTCGGAGGTGGCCGGATACAATGAGCAGTTCTTC.

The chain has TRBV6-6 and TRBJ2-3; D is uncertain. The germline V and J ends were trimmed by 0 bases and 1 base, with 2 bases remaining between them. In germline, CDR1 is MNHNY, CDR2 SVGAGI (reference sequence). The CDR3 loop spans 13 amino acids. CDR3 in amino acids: CASSYSGTDTQYF. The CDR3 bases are TGTGCCAGCAGTTACTCTGGCACAGATACGCAGTATTTT.